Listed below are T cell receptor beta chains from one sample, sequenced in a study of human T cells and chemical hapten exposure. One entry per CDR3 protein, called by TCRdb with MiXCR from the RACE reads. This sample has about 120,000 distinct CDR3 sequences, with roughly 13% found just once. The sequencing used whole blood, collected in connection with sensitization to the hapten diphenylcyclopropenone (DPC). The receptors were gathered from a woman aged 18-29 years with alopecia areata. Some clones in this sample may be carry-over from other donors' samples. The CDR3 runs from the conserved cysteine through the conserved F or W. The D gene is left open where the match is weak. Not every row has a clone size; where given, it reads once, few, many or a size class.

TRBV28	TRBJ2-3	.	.	CASSSPGGHTDTQYF	TGTGCCAGCAGTTCCCCCGGGGGGCACACAGATACGCAGTATTTT
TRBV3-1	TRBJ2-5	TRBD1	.	CASVRDSRQETQYF	TGTGCCAGCGTCAGGGACAGCCGCCAAGAGACCCAGTACTTC
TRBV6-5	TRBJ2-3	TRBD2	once	CASREGGGLDTDTQYF	TGTGCCAGCAGAGAAGGCGGGGGGTTGGACACAGATACGCAGTATTTT
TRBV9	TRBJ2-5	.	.	CASSVEGSKETQYF	TGTGCCAGCAGCGTAGAAGGCAGCAAAGAGACCCAGTACTTC
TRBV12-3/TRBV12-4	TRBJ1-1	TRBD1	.	CASRLRDRVFTEAFF	TGTGCCAGCCGACTAAGGGACAGGGTATTTACTGAAGCTTTCTTT
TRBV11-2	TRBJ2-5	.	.	CASSLGTNPQETQYF	TGTGCCAGCAGCTTAGGGACTAACCCCCAAGAGACCCAGTACTTC
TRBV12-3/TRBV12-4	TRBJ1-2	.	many	CASTRRGSYGYTF	TGTGCCAGCACCAGGAGGGGAAGCTATGGCTACACCTTC
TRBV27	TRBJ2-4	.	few	CASSLSPLADIQYF	TGTGCCAGCAGTTTATCCCCCCTGGCGGACATTCAGTACTTC
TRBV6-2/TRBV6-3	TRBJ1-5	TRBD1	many	CASRQGANQPQHF	TGTGCCAGCAGACAGGGGGCGAATCAGCCCCAGCATTTT
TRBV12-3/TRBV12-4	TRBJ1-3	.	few	CASSLARRRSGNTIYF	TGTGCCAGCAGTTTAGCGCGCAGGCGCTCTGGAAACACCATATATTTT
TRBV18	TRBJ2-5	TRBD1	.	CASSPEDRGLETQYF	TGTGCCAGCTCACCAGAGGACAGGGGGCTCGAGACCCAGTACTTC
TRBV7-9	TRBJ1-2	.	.	CASSLQGNYGYTF	TGTGCCAGCAGCTTACAGGGAAACTATGGCTACACCTTC
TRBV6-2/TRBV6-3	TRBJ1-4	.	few	CASSYPSANEKLFF	TGTGCCAGCAGTTACCCGTCAGCAAATGAAAAACTGTTTTTT
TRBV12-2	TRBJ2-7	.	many	CASRLADRYEQYF	TGTGCAAGTCGCTTAGCGGACAGGTACGAGCAGTACTTC
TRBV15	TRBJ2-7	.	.	CATSRDLRAGDEQYF	TGTGCCACCAGCAGAGATTTGAGGGCAGGGGACGAGCAGTACTTC
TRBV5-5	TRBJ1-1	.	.	CASSLLPKPGRMNTEAFF	TGTGCCAGCAGCTTGTTGCCTAAACCGGGACGGATGAACACTGAAGCTTTCTTT
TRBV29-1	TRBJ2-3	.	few	CSVDEGGDTQYF	TGCAGCGTTGATGAGGGGGGAGATACGCAGTATTTT
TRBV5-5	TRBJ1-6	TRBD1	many	CASSWDRGLNNSPLHF	TGTGCCAGCAGCTGGGACAGGGGTCTCAATAATTCACCCCTCCACTTT
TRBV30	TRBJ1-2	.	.	CAWSFGVGNYGYTF	TGTGCCTGGAGTTTTGGGGTCGGTAACTATGGCTACACCTTC
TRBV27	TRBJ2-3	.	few	CASSSLITDTQYF	TGTGCCAGTTCTAGCCTCATCACAGATACGCAGTATTTT
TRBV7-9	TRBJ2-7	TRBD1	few	CASSRGQGASEQYF	TGTGCCAGCAGCCGGGGACAGGGAGCGAGCGAGCAGTACTTC
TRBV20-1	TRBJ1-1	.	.	CSALPRAVTEAFF	TGCAGTGCTCTGCCGAGGGCAGTCACTGAAGCTTTCTTT